The clone carrying this T cell receptor (beta chain) was observed at least ten times. No antigen is known for it. These data belong to a study of molecular identifiers for immune sequencing clone quantification. Background on the study: The replicates split RNA from roughly 20,000 or 100,000 naive CD8 cells five ways and sequenced four.

TCRdb called the PCR reads again in MiXCR, with one record for every CDR3 protein. This sample has 90,000 to 120,000 distinct CDR3 sequences, with approximately 40% found just once. Regarding the study as a whole: Whereas clones above 20 RNA copies held under 1% of naive-cell molecules, they held over 97% of effector molecules. Among about a million naive cells, as was reported, spiked Jurkat TCR RNA from one cell was detectable.

The CDR3 sequence is 16 residues long. With 3 bases clipped from V and 0 bases from J, the junction kept 4 bases outside the gene matches. CDR1 and CDR2 from the germline V gene are MNHEY and SMNVEV (reference sequence). Naive CD8 T cell sorting was performed on the CD8+CD4-CCR7+CD45RA+ phenotype. The receptor comes from a human donor in good health. Some libraries in this study had Jurkat cell RNA spiked in. The sample comprised naive CD8+ T cells from blood, with Jurkat cell RNA spiked in. Specified subset: FACS-sorted CD8+CD4-CCR7+CD45RA+ naive T cells. V is TRBV27 and J is TRBJ2-5, with 10 bases identical to TRBD2. The CDR3 DNA reads as TGTGCCAGCAGTTTCAGAGCGGGAGGGTACCAAGAGACCCAGTACTTC. It encodes CASSFRAGGYQETQYF.